Listed below are T cell receptor beta chains from one sample, sequenced in a study of CD8 T cells in Susac syndrome. TCRdb re-called the immunoSEQ multiplex PCR reads with MiXCR, one entry per CDR3 protein. The sample records 200,000 or so distinct CDR3 sequences, roughly 94% being singletons. Sequenced material: CD8+ T cells from PBMCs. These receptors originate from a human donor with Susac syndrome. Both conserved end residues are part of each CDR3.

TRBV20-1	TRBJ2-7	CSARKLAAYEQYF
TRBV28	TRBJ2-1	CASSFRDNEQFF
TRBV12-3/TRBV12-4	TRBJ1-2	CASSENPGASYGYTF
TRBV28	TRBJ2-5	CASSSVFDQETQYF
TRBV27	TRBJ1-2	CASSRDRGRHGYTF
TRBV11-1	TRBJ2-5	CASSRTQGWGETQYF
TRBV9	TRBJ2-7	CASSPELAGGDEQYF
TRBV6-6	TRBJ1-5	CASSSGQDSNQPQHF
TRBV10-2	TRBJ1-5	CASSEFGQGFQPQHF
TRBV3-1	TRBJ2-1	CASSQEPGGGNEQFF
TRBV4-1	TRBJ2-3	CASSHPERTGVSTDTQYF
TRBV7-9	TRBJ2-5	CASRTWASGKGETQYF
TRBV12-3/TRBV12-4	TRBJ1-4	CASKQGSKEKLFF
TRBV6-5	TRBJ2-7	CASSYVAGGPWEQYF
TRBV4-2	TRBJ2-7	CASSQDLGLAYEQYF
TRBV28	TRBJ2-3	CASSPVGQDTQYF
TRBV3-1	TRBJ1-4	CASSLRGQGAEKLFF
TRBV4-1	TRBJ2-1	CASSRGLARAHNEQFF
TRBV4-1	TRBJ2-1	CASSQGDPDNEQFF
TRBV5-8	TRBJ2-7	CASRIVGEGYEQYF
TRBV20-1	TRBJ2-1	CSASRRGTFYNEQFF
TRBV5-4	TRBJ2-7	CASSFGGIYEQYF
TRBV7-9	TRBJ2-6	CASSVSGASGANVLTF
TRBV4-1	TRBJ2-5	CASSHTLAGEETQYF
TRBV20-1	TRBJ1-5	CSASWGPNQPQHF
TRBV9	TRBJ2-1	CASSVEEGPSYNEQFF
TRBV2	TRBJ1-2	CASSEIRTDYGYTF
TRBV4-2	TRBJ1-3	CASSQDESGFGNTIYF
TRBV4-2	TRBJ1-2	CASSQEAGTTGYGYTF
TRBV13	TRBJ1-1	CASSPTGRAAEAFF
TRBV15	TRBJ1-1	CATSRPTGPEAFF
TRBV5-1	TRBJ2-5	CASSPGQANYHQETQYF
TRBV9	TRBJ1-2	CASSPQSGPANYGYTF
TRBV6-5	TRBJ2-7	CASSYSRYYEQYF
TRBV2	TRBJ2-1	CASRGEASGRPGNEQFF
TRBV29-1	TRBJ2-3	CSVDYRTDTQYF
TRBV6-5	TRBJ1-2	CASSYRQATRRNYGYTF